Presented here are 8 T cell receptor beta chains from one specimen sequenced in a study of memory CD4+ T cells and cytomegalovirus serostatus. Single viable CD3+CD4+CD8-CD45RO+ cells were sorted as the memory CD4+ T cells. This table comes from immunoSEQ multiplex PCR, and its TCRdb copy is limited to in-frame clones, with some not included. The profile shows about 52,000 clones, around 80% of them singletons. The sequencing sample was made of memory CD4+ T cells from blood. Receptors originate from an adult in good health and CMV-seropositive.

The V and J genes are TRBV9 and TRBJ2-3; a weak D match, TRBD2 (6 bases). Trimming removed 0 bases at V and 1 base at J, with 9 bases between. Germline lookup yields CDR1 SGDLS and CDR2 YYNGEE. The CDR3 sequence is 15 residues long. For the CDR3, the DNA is TGTGCCAGCAGCGTAGGCGGGGCCGGCACAGATACGCAGTATTTT. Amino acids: CASSVGGAGTDTQYF.

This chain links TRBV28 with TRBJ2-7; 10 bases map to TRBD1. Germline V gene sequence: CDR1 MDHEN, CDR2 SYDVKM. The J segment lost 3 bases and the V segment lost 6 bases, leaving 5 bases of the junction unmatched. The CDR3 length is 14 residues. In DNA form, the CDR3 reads TGTGCCAGCAGGGACAGGGGGGCCGGCTACGAGCAGTACTTC. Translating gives CASRDRGAGYEQYF.

Here the CDR3 reads CASSIKGWANEKLFF. The CDR3 coding sequence is TGTGCCAGTAGTATAAAGGGCTGGGCTAATGAAAAACTGTTTTTT. This rearrangement joins TRBV19 to TRBJ1-4; D remains ambiguous. The germline gives CDR1 LNHDA, CDR2 SQIVND (reference sequence). CDR3 size: 15 residues. Trimming shortened V by 2 bases and J by 3 bases, and 10 bases separated the two germline ends.

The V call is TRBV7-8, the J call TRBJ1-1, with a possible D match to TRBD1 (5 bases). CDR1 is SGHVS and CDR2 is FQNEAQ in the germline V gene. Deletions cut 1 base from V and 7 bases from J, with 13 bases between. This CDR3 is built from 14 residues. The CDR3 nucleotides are TGTGCCAGCAGCTTAGGCCGACAGACCTTTGAAGCTTTCTTT. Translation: CASSLGRQTFEAFF.

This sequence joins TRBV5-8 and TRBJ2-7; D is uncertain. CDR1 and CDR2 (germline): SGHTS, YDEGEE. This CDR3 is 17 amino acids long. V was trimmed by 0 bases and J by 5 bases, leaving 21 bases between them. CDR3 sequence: CASSLEGFPSRVHEQYF. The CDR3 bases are TGTGCCAGCAGCTTGGAAGGTTTCCCCTCAAGAGTCCACGAGCAGTACTTC.

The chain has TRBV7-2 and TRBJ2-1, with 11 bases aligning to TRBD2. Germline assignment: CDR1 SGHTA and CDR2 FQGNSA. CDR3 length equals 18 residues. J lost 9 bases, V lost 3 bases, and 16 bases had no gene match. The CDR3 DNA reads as TGTGCCAGCAGCTTCTCCCGCGGGGTAGCGGGGGGGCGCGGTGAGCAGTTCTTC. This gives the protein CASSFSRGVAGGRGEQFF. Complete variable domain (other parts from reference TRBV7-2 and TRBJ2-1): GAGVSQSPSNKVTEKGKDVELRCDPISGHTALYWYRQSLGQGLEFLIYFQGNSAPDKSGLPSDRFSAERTGGSVSTLTIQRTQQEDSAVYLCASSFSRGVAGGRGEQFFGPGTRLTVL.

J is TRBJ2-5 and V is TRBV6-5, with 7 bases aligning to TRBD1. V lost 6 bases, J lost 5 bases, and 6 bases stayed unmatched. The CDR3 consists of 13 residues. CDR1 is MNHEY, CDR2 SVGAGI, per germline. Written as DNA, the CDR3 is TGTGCCAGCAGCCCGACAGGGTCCGAGACCCAGTACTTC. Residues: CASSPTGSETQYF.

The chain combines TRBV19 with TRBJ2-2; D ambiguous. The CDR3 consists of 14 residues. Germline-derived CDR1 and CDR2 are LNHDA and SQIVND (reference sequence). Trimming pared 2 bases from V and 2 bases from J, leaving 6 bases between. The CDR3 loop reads CASSIYRNTGELFF. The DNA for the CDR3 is TGTGCCAGTAGTATATACAGAAACACCGGGGAGCTGTTTTTT. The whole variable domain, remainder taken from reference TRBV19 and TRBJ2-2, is DGGITQSPKYLFRKEGQNVTLSCEQNLNHDAMYWYRQDPGQGLRLIYYSQIVNDFQKGDIAEGYSVSREKKESFPLTVTSAQKNPTAFYLCASSIYRNTGELFFGEGSRLTVL.